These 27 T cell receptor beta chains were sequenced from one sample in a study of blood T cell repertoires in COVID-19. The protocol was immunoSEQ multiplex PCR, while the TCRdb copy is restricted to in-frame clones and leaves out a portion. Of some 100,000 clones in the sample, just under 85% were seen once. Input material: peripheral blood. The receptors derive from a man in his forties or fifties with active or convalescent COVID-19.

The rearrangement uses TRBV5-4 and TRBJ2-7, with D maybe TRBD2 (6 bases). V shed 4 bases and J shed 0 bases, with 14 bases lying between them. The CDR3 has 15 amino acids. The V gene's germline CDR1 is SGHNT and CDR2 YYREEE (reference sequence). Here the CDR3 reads CASSPPGANSYEQYF. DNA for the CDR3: TGTGCCAGCAGCCCCCCGGGAGCGAACTCCTACGAGCAGTACTTC.

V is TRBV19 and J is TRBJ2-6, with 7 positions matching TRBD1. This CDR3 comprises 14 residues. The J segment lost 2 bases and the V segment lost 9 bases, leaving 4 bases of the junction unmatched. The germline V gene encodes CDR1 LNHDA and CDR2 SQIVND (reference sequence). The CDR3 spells CASSDRAGANVLTF. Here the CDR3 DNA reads TGTGCCAGCAGCGACAGGGCTGGGGCCAACGTCCTGACTTTC. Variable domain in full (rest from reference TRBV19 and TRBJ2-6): DGGITQSPKYLFRKEGQNVTLSCEQNLNHDAMYWYRQDPGQGLRLIYYSQIVNDFQKGDIAEGYSVSREKKESFPLTVTSAQKNPTAFYLCASSDRAGANVLTFGAGSRLTVL.

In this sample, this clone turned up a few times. The CDR3 sequence is CASSLESGPEKLFF. The DNA of the CDR3 is TGTGCCAGCAGCTTAGAGTCAGGGCCTGAAAAACTGTTTTTT. The rearrangement joins TRBV7-8 to TRBJ1-4, with D possibly matching TRBD1 (5 bases). The CDR3 is 14 amino acids. Germline V gene data show CDR1 as SGHVS and CDR2 as FQNEAQ. The germline V and J ends were trimmed by 1 base and 7 bases, with 10 bases remaining between them.

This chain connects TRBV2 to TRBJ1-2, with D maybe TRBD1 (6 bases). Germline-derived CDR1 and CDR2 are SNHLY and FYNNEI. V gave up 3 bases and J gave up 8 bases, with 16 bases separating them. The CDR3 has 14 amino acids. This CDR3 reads CASSEGAGALGYTF. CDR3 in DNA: TGTGCCAGCAGTGAGGGGGCAGGGGCATTGGGCTACACCTTC.

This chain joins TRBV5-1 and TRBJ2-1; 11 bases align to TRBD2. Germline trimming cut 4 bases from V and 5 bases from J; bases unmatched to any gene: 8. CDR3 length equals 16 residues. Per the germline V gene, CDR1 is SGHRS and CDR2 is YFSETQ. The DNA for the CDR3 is TGCGCCAGCAGCGTGGCTACGGGACTAGCGGACAATGAGCAGTTCTTC. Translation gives CASSVATGLADNEQFF. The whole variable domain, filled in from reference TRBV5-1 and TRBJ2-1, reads KAGVTQTPRYLIKTRGQQVTLSCSPISGHRSVSWYQQTPGQGLQFLFEYFSETQRNKGNFPGRFSGRQFSNSRSEMNVSTLELGDSALYLCASSVATGLADNEQFFGPGTRLTVL.

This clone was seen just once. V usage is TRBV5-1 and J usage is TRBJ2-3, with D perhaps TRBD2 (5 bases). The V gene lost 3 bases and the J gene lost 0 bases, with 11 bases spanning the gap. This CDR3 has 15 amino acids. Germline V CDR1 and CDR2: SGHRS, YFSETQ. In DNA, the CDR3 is TGCGCCAGCAGCTCTACTAGACCTAGCACAGATACGCAGTATTTT. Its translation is CASSSTRPSTDTQYF.

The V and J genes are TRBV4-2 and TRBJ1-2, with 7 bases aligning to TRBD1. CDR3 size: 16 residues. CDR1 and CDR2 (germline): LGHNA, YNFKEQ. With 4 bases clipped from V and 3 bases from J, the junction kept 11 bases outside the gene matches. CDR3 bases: TGTGCCAGCAGCCGTGTCCCCCGGGACAGACACTATGGCTACACCTTC. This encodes CASSRVPRDRHYGYTF.

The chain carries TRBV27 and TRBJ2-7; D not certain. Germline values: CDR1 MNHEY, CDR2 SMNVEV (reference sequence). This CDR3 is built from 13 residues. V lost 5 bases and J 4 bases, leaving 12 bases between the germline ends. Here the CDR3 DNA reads TGTGCCAGCAGTCGGAGAGGTGCATACGAGCAGTACTTC. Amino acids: CASSRRGAYEQYF.

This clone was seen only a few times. In nucleotides, the CDR3 is TGCGCCAGCAGCTTCGACGAAGGCAGGATGAATGAAAAACTGTTTTTT. Protein: CASSFDEGRMNEKLFF. The chain uses TRBV5-1 and TRBJ1-4; no clear D. CDR3 size: 16 residues. Germline values: CDR1 SGHRS, CDR2 YFSETQ. The V end lost 2 bases, the J end lost 5 bases, and 16 bases lay between the germline ends.

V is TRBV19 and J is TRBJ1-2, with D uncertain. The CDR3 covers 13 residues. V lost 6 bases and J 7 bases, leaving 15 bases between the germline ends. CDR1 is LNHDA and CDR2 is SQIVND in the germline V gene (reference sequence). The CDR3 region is CASSVGDLSGYTF. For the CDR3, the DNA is TGTGCCAGTAGCGTTGGAGATCTCTCTGGCTACACCTTC.

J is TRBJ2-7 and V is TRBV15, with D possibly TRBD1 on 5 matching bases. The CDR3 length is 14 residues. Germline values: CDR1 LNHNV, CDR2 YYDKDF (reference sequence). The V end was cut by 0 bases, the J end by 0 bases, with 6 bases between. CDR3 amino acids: CATSREGVSYEQYF. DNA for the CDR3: TGTGCCACCAGCAGAGAAGGGGTCTCCTACGAGCAGTACTTC.

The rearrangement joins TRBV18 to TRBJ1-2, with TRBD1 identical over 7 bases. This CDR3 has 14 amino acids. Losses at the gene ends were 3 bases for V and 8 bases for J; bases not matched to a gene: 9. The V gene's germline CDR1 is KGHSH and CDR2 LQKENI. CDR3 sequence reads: CASSPSRGLEGYTF. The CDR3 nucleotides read TGTGCCAGCTCACCTTCAAGGGGGCTCGAGGGCTACACCTTC.

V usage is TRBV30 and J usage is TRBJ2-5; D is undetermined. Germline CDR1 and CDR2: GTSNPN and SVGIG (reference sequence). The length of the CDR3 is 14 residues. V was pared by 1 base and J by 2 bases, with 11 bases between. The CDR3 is CAWSGLAAQETQYF. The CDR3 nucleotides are TGTGCCTGGAGTGGACTCGCCGCACAAGAGACCCAGTACTTC.

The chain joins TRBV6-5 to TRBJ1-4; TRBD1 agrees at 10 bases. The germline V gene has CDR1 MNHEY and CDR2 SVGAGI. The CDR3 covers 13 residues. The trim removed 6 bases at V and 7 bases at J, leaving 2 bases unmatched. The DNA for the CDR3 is TGTGCCAGCAGGGGACAGGGGTTTGAAAAACTGTTTTTT. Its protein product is CASRGQGFEKLFF.

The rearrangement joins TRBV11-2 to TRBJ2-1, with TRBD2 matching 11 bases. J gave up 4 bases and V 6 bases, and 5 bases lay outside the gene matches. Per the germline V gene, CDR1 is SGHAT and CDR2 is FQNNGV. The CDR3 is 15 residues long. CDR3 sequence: CASSTGTSGYNEQFF. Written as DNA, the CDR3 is TGTGCCAGCAGTACCGGGACTAGCGGATACAATGAGCAGTTCTTC. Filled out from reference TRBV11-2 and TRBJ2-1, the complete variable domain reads EAGVAQSPRYKIIEKRQSVAFWCNPISGHATLYWYQQILGQGPKLLIQFQNNGVVDDSQLPKDRFSAERLKGVDSTLKIQPAKLEDSAVYLCASSTGTSGYNEQFFGPGTRLTVL.

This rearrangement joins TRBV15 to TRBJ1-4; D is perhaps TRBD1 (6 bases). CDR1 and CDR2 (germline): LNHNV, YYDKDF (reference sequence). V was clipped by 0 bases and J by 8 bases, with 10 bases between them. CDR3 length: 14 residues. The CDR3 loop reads CATSRDEGQEKLFF. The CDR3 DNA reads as TGTGCCACCAGCAGAGATGAAGGACAGGAAAAACTGTTTTTT. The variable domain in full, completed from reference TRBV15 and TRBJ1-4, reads DAMVIQNPRYQVTQFGKPVTLSCSQTLNHNVMYWYQQKSSQAPKLLFHYYDKDFNNEADTPDNFQSRRPNTSFCFLDIRSPGLGDTAMYLCATSRDEGQEKLFFGSGTQLSVL.

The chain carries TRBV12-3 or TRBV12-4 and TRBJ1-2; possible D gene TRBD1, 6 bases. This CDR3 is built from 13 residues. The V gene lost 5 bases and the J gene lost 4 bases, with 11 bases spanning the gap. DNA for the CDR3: TGTGCCAGCAGTACTGCAGGGGCCTATGGCTACACCTTC. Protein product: CASSTAGAYGYTF.

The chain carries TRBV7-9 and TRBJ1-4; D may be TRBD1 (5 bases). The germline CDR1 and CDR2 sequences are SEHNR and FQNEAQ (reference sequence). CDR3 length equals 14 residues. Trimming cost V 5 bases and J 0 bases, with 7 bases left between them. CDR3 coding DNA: TGTGCCAGCAGCCCGACAGCAACTAATGAAAAACTGTTTTTT. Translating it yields CASSPTATNEKLFF.

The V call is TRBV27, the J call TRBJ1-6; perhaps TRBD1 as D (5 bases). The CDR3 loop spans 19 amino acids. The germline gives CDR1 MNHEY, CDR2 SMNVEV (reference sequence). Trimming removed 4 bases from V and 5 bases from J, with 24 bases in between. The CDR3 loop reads CASSSRDRKWRDDNSPLHF. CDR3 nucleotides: TGTGCCAGCAGTTCCCGGGACCGAAAGTGGCGGGATGATAATTCACCCCTCCACTTT.

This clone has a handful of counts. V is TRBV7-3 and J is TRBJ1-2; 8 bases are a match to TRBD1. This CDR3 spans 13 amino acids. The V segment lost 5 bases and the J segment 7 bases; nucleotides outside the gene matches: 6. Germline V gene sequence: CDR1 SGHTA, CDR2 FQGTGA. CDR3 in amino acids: CASSQTGEGGYTF. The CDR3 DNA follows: TGTGCCAGCAGCCAGACAGGGGAGGGTGGCTACACCTTC.

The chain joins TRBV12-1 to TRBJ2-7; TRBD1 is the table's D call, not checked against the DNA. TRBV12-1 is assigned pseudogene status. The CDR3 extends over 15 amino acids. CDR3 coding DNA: TGTGCCAGCAGCTTTTCGTCGGACAGGAAGAAGGAGCAGTACTTC. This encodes CASSFSSDRKKEQYF.

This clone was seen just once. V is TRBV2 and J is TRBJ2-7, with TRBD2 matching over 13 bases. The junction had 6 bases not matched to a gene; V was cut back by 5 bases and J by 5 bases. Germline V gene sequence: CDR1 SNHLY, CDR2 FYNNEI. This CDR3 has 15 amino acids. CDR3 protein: CASSWATSGRNEQYF. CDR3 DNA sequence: TGTGCCAGCAGTTGGGCGACTAGCGGGAGGAACGAGCAGTACTTC.

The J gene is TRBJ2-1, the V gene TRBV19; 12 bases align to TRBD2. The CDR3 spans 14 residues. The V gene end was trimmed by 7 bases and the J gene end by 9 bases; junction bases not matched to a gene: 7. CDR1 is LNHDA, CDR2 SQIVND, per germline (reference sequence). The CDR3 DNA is TGTGCCAGTAAGATGACTAGCGGGAGTGGTGAGCAGTTCTTC. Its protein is CASKMTSGSGEQFF.

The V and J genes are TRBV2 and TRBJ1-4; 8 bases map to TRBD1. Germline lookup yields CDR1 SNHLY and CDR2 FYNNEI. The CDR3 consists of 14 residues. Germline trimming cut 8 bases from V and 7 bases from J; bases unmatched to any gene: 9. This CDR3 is CASLTAGGREKLFF. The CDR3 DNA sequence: TGTGCCAGCCTGACTGCAGGGGGCCGTGAAAAACTGTTTTTT.

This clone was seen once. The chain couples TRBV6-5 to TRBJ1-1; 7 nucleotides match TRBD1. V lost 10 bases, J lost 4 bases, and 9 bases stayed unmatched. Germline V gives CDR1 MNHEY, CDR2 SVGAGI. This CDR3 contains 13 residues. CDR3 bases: TGTGCCACAAAAAGACAGGGCAGCACTGAAGCTTTCTTT. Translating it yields CATKRQGSTEAFF.

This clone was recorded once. CDR3 coding DNA: TGTGCCAGCAGTCCAACAGGGCTCAATGAAAAACTGTTTTTT. Residues: CASSPTGLNEKLFF. V is TRBV6-2 or TRBV6-3 and J is TRBJ1-4; D perhaps matches TRBD1 (6 bases). Trimming took off 5 bases at V and 5 bases at J, with 12 bases between the two ends. This CDR3 contains 14 residues. Germline V gene data show CDR1 as MNHEY and CDR2 as SVGEGT.

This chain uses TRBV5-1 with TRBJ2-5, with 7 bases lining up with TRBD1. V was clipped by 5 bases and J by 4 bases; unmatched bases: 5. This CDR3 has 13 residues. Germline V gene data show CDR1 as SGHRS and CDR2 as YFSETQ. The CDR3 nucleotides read TGCGCCAGCAGGAAGGGACAGCGAGAGACCCAGTACTTC. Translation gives CASRKGQRETQYF.